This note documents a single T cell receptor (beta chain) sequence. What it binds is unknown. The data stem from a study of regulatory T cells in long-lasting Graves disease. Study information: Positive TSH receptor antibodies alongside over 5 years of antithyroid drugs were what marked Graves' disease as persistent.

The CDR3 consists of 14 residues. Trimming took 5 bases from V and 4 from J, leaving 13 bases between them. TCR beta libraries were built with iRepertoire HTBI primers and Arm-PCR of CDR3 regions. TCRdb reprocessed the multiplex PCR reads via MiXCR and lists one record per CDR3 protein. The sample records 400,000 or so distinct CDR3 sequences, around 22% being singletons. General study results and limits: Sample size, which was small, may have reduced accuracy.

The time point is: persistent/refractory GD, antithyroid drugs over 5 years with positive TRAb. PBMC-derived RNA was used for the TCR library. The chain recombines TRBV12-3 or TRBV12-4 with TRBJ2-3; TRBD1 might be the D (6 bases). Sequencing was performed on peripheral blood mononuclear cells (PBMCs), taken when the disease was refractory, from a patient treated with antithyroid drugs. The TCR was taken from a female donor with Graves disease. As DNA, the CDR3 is TGTGCCAGCAGTCTGGGGACACAGGCAGATACGCAGTATTTT. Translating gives CASSLGTQADTQYF.